This T cell receptor beta chain was observed in a study of identical twins. Using its own MiXCR run on the 5' RACE reads, TCRdb lists one record per CDR3 protein. The table includes 240,000 or so distinct CDR3 sequences, roughly 7% detected once. CDR3 length: 13 residues. Germline loops: CDR1 DFQATT, CDR2 SNEGSKA (reference sequence). V dropped 5 bases and J dropped 5 bases, with 16 bases sitting between them. Another study also made use of these data, one on yellow fever vaccine responses in identical twins.

The chain combines TRBV20-1 with TRBJ2-7, with D perhaps given as TRBD1 or TRBD2 (6 bases each). Specimen: memory (CD45RO+) T cells sorted from blood. This receptor was obtained from a woman in her late teens or twenties in good health. CDR3 sequence (DNA): TGCAGTGCTCCCGGGGGCCGGGGCCACGAGCAGTACTTC. Residues: CSAPGGRGHEQYF.